A single sample gave rise to the 18 T cell receptor beta chains below, sequenced in a study of breast tumors, draining lymph nodes, adjacent tissues. TCRdb re-analysed the multiplex PCR reads in MiXCR, keeping a single row per CDR3 protein. Of approximately 15,000 distinct CDR3 sequences listed, roughly 50% are singletons. The specimen sequenced was tumor-adjacent breast tissue. The receptors shown here come from a female donor with breast cancer. Some clones in this sample may be carry-over from other donors' samples.

The chain combines TRBV7-2 with TRBJ1-4; 8 bases fit TRBD1. With V trimmed by 5 bases and J by 5 bases, 4 bases remained unmatched. Germline V CDR1 and CDR2: SGHTA, FQGNSA. The CDR3 runs 14 residues. DNA for the CDR3: TGTGCCAGCAGCCCACAGGGGGGAAATGAAAAACTGTTTTTT. Translated: CASSPQGGNEKLFF.

The chain is built from TRBV29-1 and TRBJ1-1; a possible D gene is TRBD1 (5 bases). The CDR3 spans 12 residues. Germline V gene sequence: CDR1 SQVTM, CDR2 ANQGSEA. V lost 4 bases, J lost 9 bases, and 15 bases lay in between. The CDR3 nucleotides read TGCAGCGTTGTCGGGCTCAAGGGGCAAGCTTTCTTT. It codes for CSVVGLKGQAFF. Full variable domain (outside the CDR3, taken from reference TRBV29-1 and TRBJ1-1): SAVISQKPSRDICQRGTSLTIQCQVDSQVTMMFWYRQQPGQSLTLIATANQGSEATYESGFVIDKFPISRPNLTFSTLTVSNMSPEDSSIYLCSVVGLKGQAFFGQGTRLTVV.

This clonotype has a count of ten or more. This chain connects TRBV7-9 to TRBJ1-4; D is unresolved. The V gene's germline CDR1 is SEHNR and CDR2 FQNEAQ (reference sequence). Trimming pared 5 bases from V and 5 bases from J, leaving 12 bases between. The CDR3 totals 14 residues. The CDR3 spells CASSIWDGNEKLFF. Written as DNA, the CDR3 is TGTGCCAGCAGCATTTGGGATGGGAATGAAAAACTGTTTTTT.

This chain joins TRBV29-1 and TRBJ2-7, with 11 bases matching TRBD2. Germline loops: CDR1 SQVTM, CDR2 ANQGSEA. CDR3 size: 14 residues. Written as DNA, the CDR3 is TGCAGTGTTTACGGTAGCGGGAGGGCGGGAGAGCAGTACTTC. Translation gives CSVYGSGRAGEQYF.

The V and J genes are TRBV29-1 and TRBJ1-3, with D uncertain. Germline CDR1 reads SQVTM; CDR2 reads ANQGSEA. The V gene lost 3 bases and the J gene lost 0 bases, with 6 bases spanning the gap. This CDR3 has 13 residues. As DNA, the CDR3 is TGCAGCGTTGATTGGGGCTCTGGAAACACCATATATTTT. Residues: CSVDWGSGNTIYF.

This sequence joins TRBV7-9 and TRBJ2-1; 16 bases map to TRBD2. V trimming: 3 bases; J trimming: 0 bases; junction bases outside the gene matches: 5. The CDR3 consists of 19 residues. Germline CDR1 reads SEHNR; CDR2 reads FQNEAQ (reference sequence). CDR3 DNA sequence: TGTGCCAGCAGCTTCCCGGGACTAGCGGGAGGGGACTCCTACAATGAGCAGTTCTTC. This codes for CASSFPGLAGGDSYNEQFF.

V and J are TRBV2 and TRBJ2-7, with D tentatively TRBD2 (5 bases). The V gene lost 1 base and the J gene lost 5 bases, with 15 bases spanning the gap. The germline V gene has CDR1 SNHLY and CDR2 FYNNEI. The CDR3 totals 15 residues. The CDR3 nucleotides are TGTGCCAGCAGTGAAGATCCAGGTACCGGGAACGAGCAGTACTTC. Amino acid sequence: CASSEDPGTGNEQYF.

Turning to this clonotype: In this CDR3 the conserved last residue, phenylalanine or tryptophan, is missing, so a read error is likely. This chain joins TRBV19 and TRBJ2-5; perhaps D is TRBD1 or TRBD2 (5 bases each). Trimming shortened V by 4 bases and J by 7 bases, and 22 bases separated the two germline ends. Looked up from germline, CDR1 is LNHDA and CDR2 is SQIVND (reference sequence). The CDR3 has 16 amino acids. The CDR3 nucleotides are TGTGCCAGTAGTAGGTTAGGAGTGGGGACGTTTGGGACCCAGTACTCC. Its protein product is CASSRLGVGTFGTQYS.

This clonotype was counted at least ten times. The rearrangement joins TRBV20-1 to TRBJ2-5, with 11 bases matching TRBD2. CDR3 length: 14 residues. Germline assignment: CDR1 DFQATT and CDR2 SNEGSKA (reference sequence). V trimming: 6 bases; J trimming: 5 bases; junction bases outside the gene matches: 8. CDR3 region: CSAPTSGSWETQYF. CDR3 bases: TGCAGTGCACCTACTAGCGGGAGCTGGGAGACCCAGTACTTC.

This clonotype was detected only once. The V gene is TRBV5-5, the J gene TRBJ2-7, with TRBD2 identical over 10 bases. The CDR3 consists of 15 residues. With 3 bases clipped from V and 3 bases from J, the junction kept 6 bases outside the gene matches. CDR1 and CDR2 from the germline V gene are SGHKS and YYEKEE (reference sequence). The CDR3 nucleotides read TGTGCCAGCAGCTACGGGACTAGCGCTAACTACGAGCAGTACTTC. Translated, it gives CASSYGTSANYEQYF.

As to this clonotype: Here the CDR3 omits its conserved ending phenylalanine or tryptophan, so a read error is the likely source. The rearrangement uses TRBV14 and TRBJ1-1; 9 bases fit TRBD1. V trimming: 4 bases; J trimming: 0 bases; junction bases outside the gene matches: 6. CDR3 length: 16 amino acids. CDR1 and CDR2 from the germline V gene are SGHDN and FVKESK. The CDR3 is CASSPRGTGLNTEAFL. CDR3 DNA: TGTGCCAGCAGCCCTCGTGGGACAGGGTTGAACACTGAAGCTTTCCTT.

This chain links TRBV7-2 with TRBJ2-7, with TRBD2 matching over 7 bases. This CDR3 region has 12 residues. Germline V gene data show CDR1 as SGHTA and CDR2 as FQGNSA. With V trimmed by 5 bases and J by 12 bases, 10 bases remained unmatched. The DNA for the CDR3 is TGTGCCAGCAGCCCTTCTAGGCGGGAGTGGTACTTC. Protein product: CASSPSRREWYF.

V and J are TRBV29-1 and TRBJ1-5; D not certain. The CDR3 sequence is 14 residues long. Germline values: CDR1 SQVTM, CDR2 ANQGSEA. Trimming removed 5 bases at V and 11 bases at J, with 22 bases between. CDR3 in amino acids: CSVPETLYQETQHF. In DNA form, the CDR3 reads TGCAGCGTTCCGGAGACCTTGTACCAAGAGACCCAGCATTTT.

This clonotype was seen at least ten times. V and J are TRBV6-4 and TRBJ2-5, with D perhaps assigned TRBD1 or TRBD2 (5 bases each). Trimming removed 8 bases from V and 4 bases from J, with 20 bases in between. CDR3 length equals 15 residues. CDR1 and CDR2 (germline): MRHNA, SNTAGT. DNA for the CDR3: TGTGCCAGCTCGGCCGGGGCAGGGCAGGGAGAGACCCAGTACTTC. It codes for CASSAGAGQGETQYF.

Within the sample, this clonotype is medium-sized. The J gene is TRBJ1-6, the V gene TRBV7-9, with 7 bases fitting TRBD1. The CDR3 is made up of 14 amino acids. With V trimmed by 5 bases and J by 8 bases, 6 bases remained unmatched. Germline-derived CDR1 and CDR2 are SEHNR and FQNEAQ (reference sequence). This CDR3 reads CASSNRGRDSPLHF. CDR3 sequence (DNA): TGTGCCAGCAGCAACAGGGGACGAGATTCACCCCTCCACTTT.

The V call is TRBV7-2, the J call TRBJ2-6; D unresolved. Germline loops: CDR1 SGHTA, CDR2 FQGNSA. This CDR3 is 14 amino acids long. With 5 bases removed from V and 0 bases from J, the gap between germline ends came to 5 bases. The DNA of the CDR3 is TGTGCCAGCAGCCTCATCTCTGGGGCCAACGTCCTGACTTTC. Amino acids: CASSLISGANVLTF.

The chain is built from TRBV29-1 and TRBJ2-2; D gene uncertain. The V end lost 4 bases, the J end lost 5 bases, and 14 bases lay between the germline ends. Germline V gene lookup returns CDR1 SQVTM and CDR2 ANQGSEA. The CDR3 contains 14 residues. The CDR3 spells CSVVTELQTGELFF. DNA of the CDR3: TGCAGCGTTGTTACCGAGTTACAGACCGGGGAGCTGTTTTTT.

This sequence joins TRBV29-1 and TRBJ1-4; no clear D gene. CDR1 and CDR2 from the germline V gene are SQVTM and ANQGSEA. The CDR3 sequence is 13 residues long. V lost 7 bases and J lost 6, with 15 bases in between. This CDR3 is CSARATSDEKLFF. CDR3 DNA sequence: TGCAGCGCTCGGGCCACCTCGGATGAAAAACTGTTTTTT. Together with reference TRBV29-1 and TRBJ1-4, the CDR3 gives the full variable domain: SAVISQKPSRDICQRGTSLTIQCQVDSQVTMMFWYRQQPGQSLTLIATANQGSEATYESGFVIDKFPISRPNLTFSTLTVSNMSPEDSSIYLCSARATSDEKLFFGSGTQLSVL.